The source of this TCR beta chain is a study of early T cells in non-severe SARS-CoV-2 infection. Study context: With bulk RNA from unsorted whole blood as input, sequencing yielded unpaired chains.

Trimming shortened V by 3 bases and J by 0 bases, and 8 bases separated the two germline ends. CDR3 length: 15 residues. Germline assignment: CDR1 SEHNR and CDR2 FQNEAQ (reference sequence). Attachment of unique molecular identifiers was made to individual cDNA molecules. TCRdb ran MiXCR on the 5' RACE reads and lists one entry per CDR3 protein. This table holds about 20,000 distinct CDR3 sequences, 3.5% to 4.5% found once. This clonotype showed up many times. Antigen unknown. Broader study findings: Reliance on VDJdb matching favored anti-spike CD8 responses; private and CD4 specificities were missed.

The sequenced sample consisted of whole blood. This TCR was sampled from an adult who was a healthcare worker with PCR-confirmed SARS-CoV-2 infection or an uninfected control (not recorded which). This chain connects TRBV7-9 to TRBJ1-4, with a possible D match to TRBD1 (5 bases). The CDR3 is CASSLGPSTNEKLFF. The CDR3 DNA is TGTGCCAGCAGCTTGGGACCCTCAACTAATGAAAAACTGTTTTTT.